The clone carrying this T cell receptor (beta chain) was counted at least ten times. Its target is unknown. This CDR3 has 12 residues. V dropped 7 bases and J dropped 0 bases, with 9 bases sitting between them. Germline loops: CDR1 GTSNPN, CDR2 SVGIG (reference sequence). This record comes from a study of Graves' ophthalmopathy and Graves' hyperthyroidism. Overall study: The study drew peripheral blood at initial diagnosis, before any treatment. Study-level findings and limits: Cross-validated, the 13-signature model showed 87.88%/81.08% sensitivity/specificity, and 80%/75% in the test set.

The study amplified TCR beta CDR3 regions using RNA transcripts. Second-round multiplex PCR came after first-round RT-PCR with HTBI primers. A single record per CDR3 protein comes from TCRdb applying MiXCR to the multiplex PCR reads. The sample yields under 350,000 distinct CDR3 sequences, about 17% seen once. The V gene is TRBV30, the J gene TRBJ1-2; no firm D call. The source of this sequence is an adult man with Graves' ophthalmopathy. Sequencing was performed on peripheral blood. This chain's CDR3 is CALKESNYGYTF. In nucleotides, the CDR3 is TGTGCCTTGAAGGAGTCTAACTATGGCTACACCTTC. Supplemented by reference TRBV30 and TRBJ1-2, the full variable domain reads SQTIHQWPATLVQPVGSPLSLECTVEGTSNPNLYWYRQAAGRGLQLLFYSVGIGQISSEVPQNLSASRPQDRQFILSSKKLLLSDSGFYLCALKESNYGYTFGSGTRLTVV.